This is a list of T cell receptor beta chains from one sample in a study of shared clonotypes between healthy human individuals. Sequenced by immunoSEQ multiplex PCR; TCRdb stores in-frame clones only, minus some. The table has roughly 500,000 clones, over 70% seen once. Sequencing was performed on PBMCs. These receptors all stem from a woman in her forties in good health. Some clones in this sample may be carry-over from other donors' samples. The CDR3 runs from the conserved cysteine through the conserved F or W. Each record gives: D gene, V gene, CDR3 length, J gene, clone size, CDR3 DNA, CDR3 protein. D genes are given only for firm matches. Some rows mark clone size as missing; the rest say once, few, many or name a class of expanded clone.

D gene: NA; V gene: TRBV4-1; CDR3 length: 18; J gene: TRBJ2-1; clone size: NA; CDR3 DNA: TGCGCCAGCAGCCATCCCCCGCGGAGGGACCTATCCTACAATGAGCAGTTCTTC; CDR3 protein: CASSHPPRRDLSYNEQFF
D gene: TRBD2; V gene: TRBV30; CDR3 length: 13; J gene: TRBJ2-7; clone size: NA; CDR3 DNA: TGTGCCTGGAGAGCGGGATATGGGCTGGAGCAGTACTTC; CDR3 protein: CAWRAGYGLEQYF
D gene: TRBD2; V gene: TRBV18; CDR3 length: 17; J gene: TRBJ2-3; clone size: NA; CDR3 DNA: TGTGCCAGCTCACCACCGAATGGACTAGCGGGAGCAGATACGCAGTATTTT; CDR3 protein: CASSPPNGLAGADTQYF
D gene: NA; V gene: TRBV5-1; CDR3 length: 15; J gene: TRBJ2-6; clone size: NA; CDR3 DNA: TGCGCCAGCAGCACCCCAGCAAAACTATCGAACGTCCTGACTTTC; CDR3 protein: CASSTPAKLSNVLTF
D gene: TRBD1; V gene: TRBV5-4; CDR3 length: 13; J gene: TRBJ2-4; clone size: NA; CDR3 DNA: TGTGCCAGCAGCTTGGAGGGGGCGAGGATCCAGTACTTC; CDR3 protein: CASSLEGARIQYF
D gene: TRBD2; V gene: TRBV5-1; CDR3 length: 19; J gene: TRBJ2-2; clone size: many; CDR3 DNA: TGCGCCAGCAGCTTGGCACTACTAGCGGGAGGCCAGAACACCGGGGAGCTGTTTTTT; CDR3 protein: CASSLALLAGGQNTGELFF
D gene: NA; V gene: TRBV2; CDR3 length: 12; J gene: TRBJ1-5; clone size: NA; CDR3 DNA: TGTGCCAGCAGCCGAGACCGTGGGCCCCAGCATTTT; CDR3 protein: CASSRDRGPQHF
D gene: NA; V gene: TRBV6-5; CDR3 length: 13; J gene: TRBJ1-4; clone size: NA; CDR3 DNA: TGTGCCAGCAGTTACCCCGGCAGTGAAAAACTGTTTTTT; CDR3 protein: CASSYPGSEKLFF
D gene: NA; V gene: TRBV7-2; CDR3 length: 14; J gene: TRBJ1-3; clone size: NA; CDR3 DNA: TGTGCCAGCAGAAGTCCAGCCTCTGGAAACACCATATATTTT; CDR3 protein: CASRSPASGNTIYF
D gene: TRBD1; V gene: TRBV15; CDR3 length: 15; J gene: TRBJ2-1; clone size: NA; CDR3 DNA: TGTGCCACCAGCAGAGGGCAGGGGGACATGAATGAGCAGTTCTTC; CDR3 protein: CATSRGQGDMNEQFF
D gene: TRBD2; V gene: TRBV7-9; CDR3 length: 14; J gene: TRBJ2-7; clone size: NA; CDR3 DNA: TGTGCCAGCAGCTCTACTAGCGGGAGTCCCGAGCAGTACTTC; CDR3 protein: CASSSTSGSPEQYF
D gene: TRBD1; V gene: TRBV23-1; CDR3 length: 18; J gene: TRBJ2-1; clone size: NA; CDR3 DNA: TGCGCCAGCAGTCAAGGAAAGGCCGGGACAGAAACTTACAATGAGCAGTTCTTC; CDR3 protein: CASSQGKAGTETYNEQFF
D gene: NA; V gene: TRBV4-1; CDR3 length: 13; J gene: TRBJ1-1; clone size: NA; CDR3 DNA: TGCGCCAGCAGCCAAGTACAGAACACTGAAGCTTTCTTT; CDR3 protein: CASSQVQNTEAFF
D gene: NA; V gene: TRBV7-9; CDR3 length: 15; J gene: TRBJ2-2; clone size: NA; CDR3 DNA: TGTGCCAGCAGCTTATCGCGCGGTGACACCGGGGAGCTGTTTTTT; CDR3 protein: CASSLSRGDTGELFF
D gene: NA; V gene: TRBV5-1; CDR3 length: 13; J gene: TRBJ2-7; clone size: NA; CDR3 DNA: TGCGCCAGCAGCTTGCCGGGGAGGTACGAGCAGTACTTC; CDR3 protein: CASSLPGRYEQYF
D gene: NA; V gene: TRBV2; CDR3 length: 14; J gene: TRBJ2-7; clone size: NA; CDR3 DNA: TGTGCCAGCAAGGGGGACTTCTTCTCCTACGAGCAGTACTTC; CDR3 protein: CASKGDFFSYEQYF
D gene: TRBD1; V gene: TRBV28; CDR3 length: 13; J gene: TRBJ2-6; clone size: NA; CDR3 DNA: TGTGCCTGCGGACAGGTTGGGGCCAACGTCCTGACTTTC; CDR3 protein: CACGQVGANVLTF
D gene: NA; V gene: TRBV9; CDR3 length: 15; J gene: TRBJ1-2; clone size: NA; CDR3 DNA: TGTGCCAGCAGCGTAGGACAGTCAACTAACTATGGCTACACCTTC; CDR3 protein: CASSVGQSTNYGYTF
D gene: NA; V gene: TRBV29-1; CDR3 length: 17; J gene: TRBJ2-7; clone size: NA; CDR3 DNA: TGCAGCGTTACCAAACGACAGGAGAGGCAGGGGAGCTACGAGCAGTACTTC; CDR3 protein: CSVTKRQERQGSYEQYF
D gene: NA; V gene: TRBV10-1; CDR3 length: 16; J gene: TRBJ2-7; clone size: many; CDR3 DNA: TGCGCCAGCCGGATGGTAGGAGACTCTATCCGGTACGAGCAGTACTTC; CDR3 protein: CASRMVGDSIRYEQYF
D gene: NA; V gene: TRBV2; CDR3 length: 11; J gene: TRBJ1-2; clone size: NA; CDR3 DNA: TGTGCCCGGGGGACCTCCTATGGCTACACCTTC; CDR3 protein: CARGTSYGYTF
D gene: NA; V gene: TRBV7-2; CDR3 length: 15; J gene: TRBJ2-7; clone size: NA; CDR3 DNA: TGTGCCAGCAGCTTAGCGTTCGGGAGCGTCTACGAGCAGTACTTC; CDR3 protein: CASSLAFGSVYEQYF
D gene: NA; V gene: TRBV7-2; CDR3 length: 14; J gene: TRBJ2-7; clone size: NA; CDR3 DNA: TGTGCCAGCAGCACTCAGGACTTCCCCTACGAGCAGTACTTC; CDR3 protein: CASSTQDFPYEQYF
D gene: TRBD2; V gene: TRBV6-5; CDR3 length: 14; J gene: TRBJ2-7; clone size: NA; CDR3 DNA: TGTGCCAGCAGTTACCGGCGGGAGTCCTACGAGCAGTACTTC; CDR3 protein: CASSYRRESYEQYF
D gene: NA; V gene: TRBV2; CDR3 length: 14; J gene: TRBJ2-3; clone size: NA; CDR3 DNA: TGTGCCAGCACACAGACTAGTGCCTCAGATACGCAGTATTTT; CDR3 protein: CASTQTSASDTQYF
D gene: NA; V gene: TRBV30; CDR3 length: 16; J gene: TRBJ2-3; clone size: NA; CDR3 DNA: TGTGCCTGGAGTGTACGGGGTAGCTCTTGGCTAGATACGCAGTATTTT; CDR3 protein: CAWSVRGSSWLDTQYF
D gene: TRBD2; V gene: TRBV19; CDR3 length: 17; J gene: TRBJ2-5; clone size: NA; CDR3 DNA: TGTGCCAGTAGTTTCTCTCCGGGACTAGTGGGTCAAGAGACCCAGTACTTC; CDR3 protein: CASSFSPGLVGQETQYF
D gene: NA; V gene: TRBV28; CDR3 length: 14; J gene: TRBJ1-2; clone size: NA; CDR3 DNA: TGTGCCAGCAGCTACGATAGTGGAAACTATGGCTACACCTTC; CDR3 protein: CASSYDSGNYGYTF
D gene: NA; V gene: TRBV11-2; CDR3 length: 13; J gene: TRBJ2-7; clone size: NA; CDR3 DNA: TGTGCCAGCAGCTTAGACCAGGTCCACGAGCAGTACTTC; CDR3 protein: CASSLDQVHEQYF
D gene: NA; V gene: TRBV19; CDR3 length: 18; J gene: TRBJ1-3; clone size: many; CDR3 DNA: TGTGCCACCCGCCTGGGAGGCAGACTCCGAAGCTCTGGAAACACCATATATTTT; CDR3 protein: CATRLGGRLRSSGNTIYF
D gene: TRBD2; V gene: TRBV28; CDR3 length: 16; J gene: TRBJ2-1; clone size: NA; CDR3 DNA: TGTGCCAGCAGTACCCTAGGCGGGAGCTCCTACAATGAGCAGTTCTTC; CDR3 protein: CASSTLGGSSYNEQFF
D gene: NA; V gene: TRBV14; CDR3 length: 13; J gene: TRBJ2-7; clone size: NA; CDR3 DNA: TGTGCCAGCAGCCCAAGGTTGTTAGGGGAGCAGTACTTC; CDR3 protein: CASSPRLLGEQYF
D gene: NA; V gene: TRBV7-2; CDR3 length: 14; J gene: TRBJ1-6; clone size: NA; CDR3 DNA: TGTGCCAGCAGCCTATATTCCTCTGACAAGCCTCTCCACTTT; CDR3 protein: CASSLYSSDKPLHF
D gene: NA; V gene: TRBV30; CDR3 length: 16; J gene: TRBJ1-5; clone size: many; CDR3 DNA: TGTGCCTGGAGTGGCGGCGGGGGGCAGGAGAACCAGCCCCAGCATTTT; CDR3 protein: CAWSGGGGQENQPQHF
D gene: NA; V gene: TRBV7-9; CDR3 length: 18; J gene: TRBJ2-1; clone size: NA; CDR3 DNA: TGTGCCAGCAGCAAAAGGGGGGGTCCCCCACTTTATTACAATGAGCAGTTCTTC; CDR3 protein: CASSKRGGPPLYYNEQFF
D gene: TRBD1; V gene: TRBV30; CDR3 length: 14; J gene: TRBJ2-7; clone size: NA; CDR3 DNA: TGTGCCTGGAGTCTGGACAGGGGGCACTACGAGCAGTACTTC; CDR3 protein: CAWSLDRGHYEQYF
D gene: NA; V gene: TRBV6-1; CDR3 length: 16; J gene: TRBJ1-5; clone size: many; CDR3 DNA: TGTGCCAGCAGTGAGCTGTTAGGGTCCGGCAATCAGCCCCAGCATTTT; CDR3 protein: CASSELLGSGNQPQHF
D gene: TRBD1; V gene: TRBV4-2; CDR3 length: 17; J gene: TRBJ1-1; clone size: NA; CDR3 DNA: TGTGCCAGCAGCCAAGGCCTCGGACAGGGGGATTGGCCTGAAGCTTTCTTT; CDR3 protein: CASSQGLGQGDWPEAFF
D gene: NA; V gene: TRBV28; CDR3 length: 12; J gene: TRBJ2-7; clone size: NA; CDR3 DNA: TGTGCCAGCACCTCCATGAGCTACGAGCAGTACTTC; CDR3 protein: CASTSMSYEQYF
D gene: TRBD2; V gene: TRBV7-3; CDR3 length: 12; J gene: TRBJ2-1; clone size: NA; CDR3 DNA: TGTGCCAGCAGCTCCCAAGGGACTAGCGTGTTCTTC; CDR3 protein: CASSSQGTSVFF
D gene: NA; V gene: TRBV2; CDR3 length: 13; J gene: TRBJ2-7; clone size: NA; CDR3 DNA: TGTGCCAGCAGGGACTCTAGCTCCTACGAGCAGTACTTC; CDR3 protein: CASRDSSSYEQYF
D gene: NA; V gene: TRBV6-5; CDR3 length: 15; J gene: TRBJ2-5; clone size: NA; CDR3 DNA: TGTGCCAGCAGCTCTACTAGTGGACCACAAGAGACCCAGTACTTC; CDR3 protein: CASSSTSGPQETQYF